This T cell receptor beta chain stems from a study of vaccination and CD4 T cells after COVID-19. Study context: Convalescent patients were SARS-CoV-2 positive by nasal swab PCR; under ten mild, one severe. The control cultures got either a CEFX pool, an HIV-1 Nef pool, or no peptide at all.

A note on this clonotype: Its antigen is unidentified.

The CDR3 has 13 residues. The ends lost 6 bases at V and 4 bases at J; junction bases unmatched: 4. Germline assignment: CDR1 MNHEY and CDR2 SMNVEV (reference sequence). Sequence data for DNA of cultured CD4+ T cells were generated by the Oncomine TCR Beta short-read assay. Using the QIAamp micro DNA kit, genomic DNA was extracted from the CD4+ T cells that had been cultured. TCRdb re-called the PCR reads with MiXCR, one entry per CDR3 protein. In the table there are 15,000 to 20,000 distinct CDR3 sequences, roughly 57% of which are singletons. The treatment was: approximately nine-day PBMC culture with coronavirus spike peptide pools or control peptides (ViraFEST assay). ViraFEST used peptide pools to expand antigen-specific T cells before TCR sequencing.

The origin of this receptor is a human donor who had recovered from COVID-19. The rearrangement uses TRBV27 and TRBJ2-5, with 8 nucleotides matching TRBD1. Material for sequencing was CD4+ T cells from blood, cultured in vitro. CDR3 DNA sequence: TGTGCCAGCAGATCAACAGGGGGAGAGACCCAGTACTTC. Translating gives CASRSTGGETQYF.